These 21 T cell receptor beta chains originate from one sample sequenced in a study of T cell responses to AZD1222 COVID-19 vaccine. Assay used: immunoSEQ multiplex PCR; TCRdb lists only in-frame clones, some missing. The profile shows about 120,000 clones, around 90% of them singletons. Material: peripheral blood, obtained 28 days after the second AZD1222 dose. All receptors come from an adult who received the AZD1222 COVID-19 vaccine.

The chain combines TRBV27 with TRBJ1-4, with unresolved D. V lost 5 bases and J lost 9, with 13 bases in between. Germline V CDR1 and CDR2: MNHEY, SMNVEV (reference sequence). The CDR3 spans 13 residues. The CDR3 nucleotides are TGTGCCAGCAGTCCACCCGGGAGGCAAAAACTGTTTTTT. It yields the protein CASSPPGRQKLFF.

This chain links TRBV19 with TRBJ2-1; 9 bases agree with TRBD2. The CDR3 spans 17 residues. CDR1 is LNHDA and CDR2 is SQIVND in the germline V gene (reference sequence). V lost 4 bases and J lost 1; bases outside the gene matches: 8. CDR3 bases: TGTGCCAGTAGTAAACAGATCCTAGCGGGGTCCTACAATGAGCAGTTCTTC. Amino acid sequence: CASSKQILAGSYNEQFF.

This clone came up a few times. Here the CDR3 reads CASSQDTVRSSYNEQFF. In DNA, the CDR3 is TGCGCCAGCAGCCAAGATACCGTGAGGAGCTCCTACAATGAGCAGTTCTTC. The V call is TRBV4-3, the J call TRBJ2-1; no clear D. Trimming took 0 bases from V and 0 from J, leaving 12 bases between them. The germline gives CDR1 LGHNA, CDR2 YSLEER. The CDR3 runs to 17 residues.

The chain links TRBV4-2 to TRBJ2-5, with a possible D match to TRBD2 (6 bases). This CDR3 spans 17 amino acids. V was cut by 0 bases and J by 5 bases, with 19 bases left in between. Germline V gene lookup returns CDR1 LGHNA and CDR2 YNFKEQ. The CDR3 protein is CASSQDPGPAGLETQYF. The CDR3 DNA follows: TGTGCCAGCAGCCAAGATCCGGGACCCGCGGGGCTGGAGACCCAGTACTTC.

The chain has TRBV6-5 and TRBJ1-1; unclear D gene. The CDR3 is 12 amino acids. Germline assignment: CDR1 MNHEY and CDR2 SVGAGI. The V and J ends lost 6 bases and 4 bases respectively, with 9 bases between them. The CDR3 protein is CASSRRPTEAFF. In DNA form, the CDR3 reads TGTGCCAGCAGCCGAAGACCCACTGAAGCTTTCTTT.

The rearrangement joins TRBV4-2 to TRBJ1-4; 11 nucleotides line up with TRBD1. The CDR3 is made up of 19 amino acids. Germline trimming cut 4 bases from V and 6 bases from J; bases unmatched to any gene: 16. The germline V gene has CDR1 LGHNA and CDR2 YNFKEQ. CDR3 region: CASSPLGRIPGQGDEKLFF. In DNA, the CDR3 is TGTGCCAGCAGCCCCTTAGGGCGGATCCCGGGACAGGGGGATGAAAAACTGTTTTTT.

For the CDR3, the DNA is TGTGCCAGCAGCTCGGCACCACAGGGGAATCAGCCCCAGCATTTT. Residues: CASSSAPQGNQPQHF. This chain uses TRBV7-2 with TRBJ1-5, with 7 bases lining up with TRBD1. Germline V lookup: CDR1 SGHTA, CDR2 FQGNSA. The CDR3 is 15 residues long. V lost 4 bases, J lost 4 bases, and 7 bases stayed unmatched.

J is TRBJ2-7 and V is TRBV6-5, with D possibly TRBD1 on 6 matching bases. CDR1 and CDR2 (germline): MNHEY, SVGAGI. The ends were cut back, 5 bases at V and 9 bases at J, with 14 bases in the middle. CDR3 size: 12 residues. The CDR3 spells CASSNREGTQYF. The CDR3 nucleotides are TGTGCCAGCAGTAACAGGGAAGGGACGCAGTACTTC.

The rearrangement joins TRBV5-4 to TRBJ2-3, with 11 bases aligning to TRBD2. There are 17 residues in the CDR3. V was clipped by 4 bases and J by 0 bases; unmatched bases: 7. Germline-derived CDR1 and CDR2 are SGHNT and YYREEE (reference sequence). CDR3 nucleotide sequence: TGTGCCAGCAGCGTCACTAGCGGGGGAACTAGCACAGATACGCAGTATTTT. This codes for CASSVTSGGTSTDTQYF.

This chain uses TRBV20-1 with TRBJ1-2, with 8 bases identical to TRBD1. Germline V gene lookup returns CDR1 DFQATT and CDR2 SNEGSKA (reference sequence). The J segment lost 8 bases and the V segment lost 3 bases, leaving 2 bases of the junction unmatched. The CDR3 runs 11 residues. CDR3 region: CSARTGEGYTF. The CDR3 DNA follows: TGCAGTGCTAGGACAGGGGAAGGCTACACCTTC.

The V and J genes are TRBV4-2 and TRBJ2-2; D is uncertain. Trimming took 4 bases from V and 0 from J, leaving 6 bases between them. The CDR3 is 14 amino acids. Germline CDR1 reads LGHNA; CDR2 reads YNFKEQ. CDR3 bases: TGTGCCAGCAGCCCGCATGCGAACACCGGGGAGCTGTTTTTT. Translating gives CASSPHANTGELFF.

The CDR3, as DNA: TGCAGTGCTAGTGGAGGGGTTACAGATACGCAGTATTTT. Amino acid sequence: CSASGGVTDTQYF. The V call is TRBV20-1, the J call TRBJ2-3; a weak D match, TRBD2 (6 bases). Germline loops: CDR1 DFQATT, CDR2 SNEGSKA (reference sequence). The CDR3 has 13 amino acids. V lost 3 bases and J lost 3, with 10 bases in between.

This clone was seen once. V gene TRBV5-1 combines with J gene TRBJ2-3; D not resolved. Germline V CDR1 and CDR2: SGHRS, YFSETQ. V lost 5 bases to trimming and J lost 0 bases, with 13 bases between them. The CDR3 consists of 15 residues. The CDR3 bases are TGCGCCAGCAGGCTGGCGGAGACTAGCACAGATACGCAGTATTTT. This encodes CASRLAETSTDTQYF.

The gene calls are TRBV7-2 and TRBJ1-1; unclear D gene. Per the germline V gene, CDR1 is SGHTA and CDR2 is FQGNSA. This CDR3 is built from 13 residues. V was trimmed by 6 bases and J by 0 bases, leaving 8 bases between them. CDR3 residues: CASSMALNTEAFF. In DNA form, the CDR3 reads TGTGCCAGCAGTATGGCTCTGAACACTGAAGCTTTCTTT.

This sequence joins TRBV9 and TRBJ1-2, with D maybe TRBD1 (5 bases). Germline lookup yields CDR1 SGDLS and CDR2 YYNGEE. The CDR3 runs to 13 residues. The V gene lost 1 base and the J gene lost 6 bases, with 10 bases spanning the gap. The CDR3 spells CASSVTTVHGYTF. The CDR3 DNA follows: TGTGCCAGCAGCGTAACGACAGTCCATGGCTACACCTTC.

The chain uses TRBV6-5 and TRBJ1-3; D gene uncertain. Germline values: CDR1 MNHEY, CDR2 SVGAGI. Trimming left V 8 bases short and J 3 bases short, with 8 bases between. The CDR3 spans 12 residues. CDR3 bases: TGTGCCAGCGAGACATTTGGAAACACCATATATTTT. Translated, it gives CASETFGNTIYF.

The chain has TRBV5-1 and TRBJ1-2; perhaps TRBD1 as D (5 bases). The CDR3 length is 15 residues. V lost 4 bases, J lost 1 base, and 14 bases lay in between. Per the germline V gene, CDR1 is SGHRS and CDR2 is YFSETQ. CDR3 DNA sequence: TGCGCCAGCAGCGCAACAGGTTCTAATAACTATGGCTACACCTTC. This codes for CASSATGSNNYGYTF.

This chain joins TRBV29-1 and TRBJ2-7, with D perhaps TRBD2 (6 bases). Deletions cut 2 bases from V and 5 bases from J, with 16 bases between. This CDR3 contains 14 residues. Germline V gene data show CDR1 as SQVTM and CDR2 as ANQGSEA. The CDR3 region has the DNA TGCAGCGTTGAATCCGGGGGAACTCGGAACGAGCAGTACTTC. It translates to CSVESGGTRNEQYF.

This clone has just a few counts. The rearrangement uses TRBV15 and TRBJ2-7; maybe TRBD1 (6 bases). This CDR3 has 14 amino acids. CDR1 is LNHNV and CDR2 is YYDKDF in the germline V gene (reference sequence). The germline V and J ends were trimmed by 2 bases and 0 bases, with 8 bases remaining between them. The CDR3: CATSRQGSSYEQYF. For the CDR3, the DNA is TGTGCCACCAGCAGACAGGGGAGCTCCTACGAGCAGTACTTC. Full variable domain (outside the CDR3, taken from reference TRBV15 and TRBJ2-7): DAMVIQNPRYQVTQFGKPVTLSCSQTLNHNVMYWYQQKSSQAPKLLFHYYDKDFNNEADTPDNFQSRRPNTSFCFLDIRSPGLGDTAMYLCATSRQGSSYEQYFGPGTRLTVT.

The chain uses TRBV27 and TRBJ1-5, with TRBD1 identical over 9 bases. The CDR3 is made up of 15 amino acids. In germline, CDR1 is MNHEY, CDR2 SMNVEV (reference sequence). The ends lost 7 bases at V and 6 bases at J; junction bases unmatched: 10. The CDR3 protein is CASMKQGAVSQPQHF. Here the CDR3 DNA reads TGTGCCAGCATGAAACAGGGGGCGGTTAGTCAGCCCCAGCATTTT.

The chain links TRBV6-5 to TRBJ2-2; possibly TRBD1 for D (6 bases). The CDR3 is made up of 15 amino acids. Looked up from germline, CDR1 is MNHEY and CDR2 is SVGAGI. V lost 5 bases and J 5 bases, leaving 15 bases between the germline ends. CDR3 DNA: TGTGCCAGCAGTCCCGGGACATACCGAACCGGGGAGCTGTTTTTT. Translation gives CASSPGTYRTGELFF.